This T cell receptor (beta chain) was found in a study of a mutant IDH1 vaccine in newly diagnosed glioma. Profiled with immunoSEQ multiplex PCR; TCRdb holds only in-frame clones, not every one. The sample holds about 41,000 clones, approximately 90% seen once. The ends lost 5 bases at V and 1 base at J; junction bases unmatched: 7. The CDR3 loop spans 16 amino acids. In germline, CDR1 is MDHEN, CDR2 SYDVKM. Time point reported: week 35, safety follow-up. In every dose of vaccine, 300 ug of mutant IDH1 20-mer peptide was given alongside topical imiquimod. Comment on this clone: The antigen is unknown.

The TCR sequence derives from a man aged 40-55 years with glioma. This specimen consisted of PBMCs, obtained from a glioma patient whose treatment included an IDH1 peptide vaccine. The chain combines TRBV28 with TRBJ1-3; 8 bases align to TRBD1. CDR3 sequence: CASSLTRTGSGNTIYF. CDR3 coding DNA: TGTGCCAGCAGTCTAACCCGGACAGGGTCTGGAAACACCATATATTTT.